This TCR beta chain was sequenced for a study of blood T cells in healthy people across ages. There are a few counts of this clonotype. CDR3 length: 14 residues. Germline V CDR1 and CDR2: MDHEN, SYDVKM. Trimming removed 6 bases from V and 1 base from J; junction bases left unmatched: 4. Sample-barcoded 5' priming and a J-beta primer mix drove a second PCR of roughly 6 to 12 cycles. TCRdb processed the 5' RACE reads anew with MiXCR; each CDR3 protein has one entry. The sample has over a million distinct CDR3 sequences; roughly 24% are singletons. The same sample was also studied in work on T cells of mothers and their children.

The receptor's source is a girl aged 2 to 10 in good health. What was sequenced was blood. V usage is TRBV28 and J usage is TRBJ2-5; 8 bases are a match to TRBD1. As DNA, the CDR3 is TGTGCCAGCAGCAAAACAGGGGGCCAAGAGACCCAGTACTTC. Protein: CASSKTGGQETQYF.